The rows below give T cell receptor beta chains drawn from one sample of a study of blood T cell repertoires in COVID-19. TCRdb keeps only in-frame clones here, not all; method: immunoSEQ multiplex PCR. The profile shows some 87,000 clones, 80% to 90% of them singletons. The source material was peripheral blood. These receptors came from a human donor in a cohort sampled during active COVID-19. The CDR3 runs from the conserved cysteine through the conserved F or W. A D gene is named only where the DNA matches it firmly. Clone size is not always given. Where it is, it says once, few, many or a class for expanded clones.

>TRBV2|.|.|TRBJ1-4
CASRIAPTNEKLFF
TGTGCCAGTAGGATAGCCCCTACCAATGAAAAACTGTTTTTT
>TRBV9|TRBD1|.|TRBJ2-2
CASSGTLSPSRQGASGELFF
TGTGCCAGCAGTGGAACGTTATCCCCTTCTAGACAGGGGGCTTCCGGGGAGCTGTTTTTT
>TRBV2|TRBD1|.|TRBJ2-7
CASRSQGALPYEQYF
TGTGCCAGCAGGTCACAGGGGGCGCTCCCCTACGAGCAGTACTTC
>TRBV7-2|.|.|TRBJ2-5
CASTSGVYQETQYF
TGTGCCAGCACCTCTGGAGTCTACCAAGAGACCCAGTACTTC
>TRBV6-5|.|.|TRBJ1-1
CASSYSLRLNTEAFF
TGTGCCAGCAGTTACTCGCTAAGATTGAACACTGAAGCTTTCTTT
>TRBV27|.|.|TRBJ2-1
CASNNRNARNEQFF
TGTGCCAGCAACAACAGGAACGCACGAAATGAGCAGTTCTTC
>TRBV6-5|TRBD1|.|TRBJ2-7
CASREDRSSSYEQYF
TGTGCCAGCAGAGAGGACAGGTCGAGCTCCTACGAGCAGTACTTC
>TRBV7-2|.|.|TRBJ2-5
CASSLAGTGETQYF
TGTGCCAGCAGCTTAGCTGGGACTGGAGAGACCCAGTACTTC
>TRBV5-1|.|.|TRBJ1-1
CASSLVSGMNTEAFF
TGCGCCAGCAGCTTGGTATCGGGAATGAACACTGAAGCTTTCTTT
>TRBV18|TRBD1|.|TRBJ1-4
CASSPGQGGEKLFF
TGTGCCAGCTCACCGGGACAGGGCGGGGAAAAACTGTTTTTT
>TRBV11-2|.|few|TRBJ2-7
CASSLGGSYEQYF
TGTGCCAGCAGCTTGGGGGGCTCCTACGAGCAGTACTTC
>TRBV20-1|.|few|TRBJ2-2
CSALTGELFF
TGCAGTGCTCTTACCGGGGAGCTGTTTTTT
>TRBV7-8|TRBD1|.|TRBJ2-7
CASSLGPRGQYEQYF
TGTGCCAGCAGCCTGGGGCCCAGGGGGCAGTACGAGCAGTACTTC
>TRBV27|.|.|TRBJ2-1
CASSLKGGGAYNEQFF
TGTGCCAGCAGTTTAAAGGGCGGGGGCGCCTACAATGAGCAGTTCTTC
>TRBV18|.|.|TRBJ2-2
CASSPPEAANTGELFF
TGTGCCAGCTCACCACCCGAGGCAGCGAACACCGGGGAGCTGTTTTTT
>TRBV7-2|TRBD2|.|TRBJ2-3
CASSVSGLAARTDTQYF
TGTGCCAGCAGCGTGTCGGGACTAGCCGCTCGCACAGATACGCAGTATTTT
>TRBV27|TRBD2|.|TRBJ2-5
CASRGLAARETQYF
TGTGCCAGCAGGGGACTAGCGGCCCGAGAGACCCAGTACTTC
>TRBV19|.|.|TRBJ2-3
CASSITGDSTDTQYF
TGTGCCAGTAGTATCACGGGGGACTCCACAGATACGCAGTATTTT
>TRBV19|.|.|TRBJ2-1
CASSIIFSGDPYNEQFF
TGTGCCAGTAGTATAATATTTTCCGGGGATCCGTACAATGAGCAGTTCTTC
>TRBV5-1|TRBD2|.|TRBJ2-5
CASSLEGAGAPETQYF
TGCGCCAGCAGCTTGGAGGGAGCGGGGGCCCCAGAGACCCAGTACTTC
>TRBV5-8|TRBD1|.|TRBJ1-2
CASSLGQGADGYTF
TGTGCCAGCAGCCTGGGACAGGGGGCAGATGGCTACACCTTC
>TRBV9|.|.|TRBJ2-7
CASSACQGCEQYF
TGTGCCAGCAGCGCTTGCCAGGGGTGCGAGCAGTACTTC
>TRBV6-4|.|.|TRBJ1-2
CASSATSFYGYTF
TGTGCCAGCAGTGCCACATCGTTCTATGGCTACACCTTC
>TRBV12-3/TRBV12-4|.|.|TRBJ1-1
CASSLRGNTEAFF
TGTGCCAGCAGTTTAAGGGGGAACACTGAAGCTTTCTTT
>TRBV7-3|TRBD1|.|TRBJ2-5
CASSPQGAGETQYF
TGTGCCAGCAGCCCTCAGGGGGCCGGAGAGACCCAGTACTTC
>TRBV7-9|TRBD2|.|TRBJ2-2
CASSFRAGHTGELFF
TGTGCCAGCAGCTTTAGAGCGGGGCATACCGGGGAGCTGTTTTTT
>TRBV7-2|TRBD2|few|TRBJ2-1
CASSLAAGGLNEQFF
TGTGCCAGCAGCTTAGCAGCGGGGGGGCTCAATGAGCAGTTCTTC
>TRBV28|TRBD1|.|TRBJ2-5
CASFTSGQGVETQYF
TGTGCCAGCTTCACCTCGGGACAGGGGGTAGAGACCCAGTACTTC
>TRBV11-2|TRBD1|once|TRBJ2-3
CASSPQRGRGDTQYF
TGTGCCAGCAGCCCTCAGAGGGGGCGAGGAGATACGCAGTATTTT
>TRBV15|.|medium-sized|TRBJ2-7
CATRGGGAYEQYF
TGTGCCACCAGAGGAGGGGGGGCCTACGAGCAGTACTTC
>TRBV28|.|.|TRBJ2-7
CASSVSYEQYF
TGTGCCAGCAGTGTATCGTACGAGCAGTACTTC
>TRBV15|.|.|TRBJ2-5
CATSRSGTQETQYF
TGTGCCACCAGCCGGTCCGGGACACAAGAGACCCAGTACTTC
>TRBV21-1|.|.|TRBJ2-3
CASSKALAGGVTDTQYF
TGTGCCAGCAGCAAAGCGCTTGCAGGGGGAGTCACAGATACGCAGTATTTT
>TRBV28|TRBD1|.|TRBJ1-1
CASLGQGNTEAFF
TGTGCCAGTTTGGGACAGGGGAACACTGAAGCTTTCTTT
>TRBV20-1|.|.|TRBJ2-5
CSASRGGFETQYF
TGCAGTGCTAGTAGGGGGGGCTTCGAGACCCAGTACTTC
>TRBV10-3|TRBD1|once|TRBJ1-3
CAIAGTGDGGNTIYF
TGTGCCATCGCCGGGACAGGGGATGGTGGAAACACCATATATTTT
>TRBV4-3|TRBD1|once|TRBJ2-6
CASSQRGQANSGANVLTF
TGCGCCAGCAGCCAAAGGGGACAGGCTAACTCTGGGGCCAACGTCCTGACTTTC
>TRBV18|.|.|TRBJ2-7
CASSPDILPYEQYF
TGTGCCAGCTCACCCGACATCTTGCCCTACGAGCAGTACTTC
>TRBV24-1|TRBD1|.|TRBJ2-1
CATSDHTDRVNEQFF
TGTGCCACCAGTGATCACACCGACAGGGTGAATGAGCAGTTCTTC
>TRBV4-2|.|.|TRBJ2-3
CASSQDIGGADTQYF
TGTGCCAGCAGCCAAGATATTGGGGGCGCAGATACGCAGTATTTT
>TRBV2|TRBD1|.|TRBJ1-2
CASSFNPGQGINTF
TGTGCCAGCAGTTTTAACCCTGGACAGGGAATCAACACCTTC
>TRBV10-2|TRBD1|.|TRBJ2-7
CASSDLRDRLTYEQYF
TGCGCCAGCAGTGACCTGCGGGACAGGTTGACCTACGAGCAGTACTTC
>TRBV7-9|.|.|TRBJ1-6
CASSLDSGIRSPLHF
TGTGCCAGCAGCTTAGACAGCGGTATCCGTTCACCCCTCCACTTT
>TRBV7-9|.|.|TRBJ1-2
CASSQRQAGLTNYGYTF
TGTGCCAGCAGCCAAAGACAGGCAGGATTAACTAACTATGGCTACACCTTC
>TRBV15|TRBD1|.|TRBJ2-3
CATSREDRVTDTQYF
TGTGCCACCAGCAGAGAAGACAGGGTCACAGATACGCAGTATTTT
>TRBV2|.|.|TRBJ2-3
CASSERDTQYF
TGTGCCAGCAGTGAACGTGATACGCAGTATTTT